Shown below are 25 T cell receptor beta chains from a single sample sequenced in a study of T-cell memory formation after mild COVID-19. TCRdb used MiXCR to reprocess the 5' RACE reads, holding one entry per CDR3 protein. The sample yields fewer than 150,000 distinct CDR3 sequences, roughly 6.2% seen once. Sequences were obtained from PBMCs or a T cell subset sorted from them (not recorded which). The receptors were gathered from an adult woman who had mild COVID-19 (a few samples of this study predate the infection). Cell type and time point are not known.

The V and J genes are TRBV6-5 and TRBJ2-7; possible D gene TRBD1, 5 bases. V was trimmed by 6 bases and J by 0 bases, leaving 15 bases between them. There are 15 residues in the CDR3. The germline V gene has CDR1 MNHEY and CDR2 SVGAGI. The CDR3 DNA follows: TGTGCCAGCAGGAAGGGGCAGAGTGGCTCCTACGAGCAGTACTTC. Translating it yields CASRKGQSGSYEQYF.

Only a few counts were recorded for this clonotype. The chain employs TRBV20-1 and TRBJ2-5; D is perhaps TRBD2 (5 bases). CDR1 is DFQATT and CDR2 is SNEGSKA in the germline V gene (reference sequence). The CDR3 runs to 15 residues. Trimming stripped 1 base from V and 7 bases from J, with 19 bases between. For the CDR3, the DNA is TGCAGTGCTAGAGGAGGGAGCAGCGTTCCAGGGACCCAGTACTTC. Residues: CSARGGSSVPGTQYF.

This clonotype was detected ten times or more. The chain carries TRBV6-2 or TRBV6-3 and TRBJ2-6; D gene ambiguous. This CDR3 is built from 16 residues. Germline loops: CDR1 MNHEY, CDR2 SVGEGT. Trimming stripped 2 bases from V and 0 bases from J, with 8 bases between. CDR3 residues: CASSYLDISGANVLTF. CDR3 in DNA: TGTGCCAGCAGTTACCTCGACATCTCTGGGGCCAACGTCCTGACTTTC.

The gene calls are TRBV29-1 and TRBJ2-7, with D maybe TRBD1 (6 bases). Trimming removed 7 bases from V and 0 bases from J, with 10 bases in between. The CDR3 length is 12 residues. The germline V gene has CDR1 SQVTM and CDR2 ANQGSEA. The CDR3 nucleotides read TGCAGCGGGGGGACAAACTCCTACGAGCAGTACTTC. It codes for CSGGTNSYEQYF.

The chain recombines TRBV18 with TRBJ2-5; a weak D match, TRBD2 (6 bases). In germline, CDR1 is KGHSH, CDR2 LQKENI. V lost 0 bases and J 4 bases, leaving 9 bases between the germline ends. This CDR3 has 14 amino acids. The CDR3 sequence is CASSPPTSRETQYF. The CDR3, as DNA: TGTGCCAGCTCACCACCAACTAGCCGAGAGACCCAGTACTTC. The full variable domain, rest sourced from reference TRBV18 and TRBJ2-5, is NAGVMQNPRHLVRRRGQEARLRCSPMKGHSHVYWYRQLPEEGLKFMVYLQKENIIDESGMPKERFSAEFPKEGPSILRIQQVVRGDSAAYFCASSPPTSRETQYFGPGTRLLVL.

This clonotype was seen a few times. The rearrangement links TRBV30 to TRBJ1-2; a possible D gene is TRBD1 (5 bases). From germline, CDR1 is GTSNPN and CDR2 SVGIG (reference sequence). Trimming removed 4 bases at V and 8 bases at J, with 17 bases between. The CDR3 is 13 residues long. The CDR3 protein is CAWMHGGLGGYTF. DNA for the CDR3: TGTGCCTGGATGCATGGGGGTTTGGGAGGCTACACCTTC. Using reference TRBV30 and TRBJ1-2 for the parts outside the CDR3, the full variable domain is SQTIHQWPATLVQPVGSPLSLECTVEGTSNPNLYWYRQAAGRGLQLLFYSVGIGQISSEVPQNLSASRPQDRQFILSSKKLLLSDSGFYLCAWMHGGLGGYTFGSGTRLTVV.

The CDR3 bases are TGTGCCAGCAGTTTTGGAGGGGCAGGCAATCAGCCCCAGCATTTT. It yields the protein CASSFGGAGNQPQHF. The chain carries TRBV12-3 or TRBV12-4 and TRBJ1-5; D might be TRBD1 (5 bases). Trimming removed 3 bases from V and 2 bases from J, with 11 bases in between. This CDR3 comprises 15 residues.

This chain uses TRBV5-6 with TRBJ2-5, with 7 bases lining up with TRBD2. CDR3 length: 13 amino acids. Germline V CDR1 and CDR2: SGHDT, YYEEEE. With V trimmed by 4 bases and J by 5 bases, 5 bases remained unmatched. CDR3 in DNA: TGTGCCAGCAGCGGGGACTACGGGGAGACCCAGTACTTC. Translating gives CASSGDYGETQYF.

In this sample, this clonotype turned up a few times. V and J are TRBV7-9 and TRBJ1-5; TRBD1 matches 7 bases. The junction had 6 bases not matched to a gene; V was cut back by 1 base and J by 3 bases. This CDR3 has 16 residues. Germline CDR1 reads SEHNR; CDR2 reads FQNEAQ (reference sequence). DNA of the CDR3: TGTGCCAGCAGCTTAGTTGGAGGGGGCGCCAATCAGCCCCAGCATTTT. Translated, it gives CASSLVGGGANQPQHF.

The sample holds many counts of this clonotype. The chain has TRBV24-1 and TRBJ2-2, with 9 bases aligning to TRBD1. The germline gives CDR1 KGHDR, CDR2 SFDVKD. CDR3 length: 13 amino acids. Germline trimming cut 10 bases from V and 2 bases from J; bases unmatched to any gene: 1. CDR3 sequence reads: CATTGGNTGELFF. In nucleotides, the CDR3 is TGTGCCACGACAGGGGGTAACACCGGGGAGCTGTTTTTT.

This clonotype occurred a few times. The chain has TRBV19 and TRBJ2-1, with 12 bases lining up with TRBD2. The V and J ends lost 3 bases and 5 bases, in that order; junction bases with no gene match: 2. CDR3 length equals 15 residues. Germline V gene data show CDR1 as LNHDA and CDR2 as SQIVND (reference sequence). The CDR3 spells CASSIGLAGNNEQFF. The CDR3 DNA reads TGTGCCAGTAGTATTGGACTAGCGGGAAACAATGAGCAGTTCTTC.

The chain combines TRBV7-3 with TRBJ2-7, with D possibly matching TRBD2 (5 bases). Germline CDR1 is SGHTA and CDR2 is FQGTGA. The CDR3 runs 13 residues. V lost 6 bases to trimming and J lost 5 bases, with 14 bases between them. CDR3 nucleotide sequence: TGTGCCAGCAGTCCAACGGGGTCCCACGAGCAGTACTTC. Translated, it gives CASSPTGSHEQYF. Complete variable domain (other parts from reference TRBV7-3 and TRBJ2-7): GAGVSQTPSNKVTEKGKYVELRCDPISGHTALYWYRQSLGQGPEFLIYFQGTGAADDSGLPNDRFFAVRPEGSVSTLKIQRTERGDSAVYLCASSPTGSHEQYFGPGTRLTVT.

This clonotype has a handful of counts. For the CDR3, the DNA is TGCAGTGCTAGCGGGAGGGCGGGCGAGCAGTACTTC. Translating it yields CSASGRAGEQYF. The chain carries TRBV20-1 and TRBJ2-7; 8 bases match TRBD2. V shed 3 bases, J shed 6 bases, and the junction held 4 bases outside the gene matches. Germline V gene lookup returns CDR1 DFQATT and CDR2 SNEGSKA (reference sequence). This CDR3 comprises 12 residues.

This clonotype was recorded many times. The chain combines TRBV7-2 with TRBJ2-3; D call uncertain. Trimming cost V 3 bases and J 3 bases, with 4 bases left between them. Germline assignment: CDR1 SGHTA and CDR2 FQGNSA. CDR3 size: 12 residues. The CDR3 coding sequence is TGTGCCAGCAGCTTTGCAACAGATACGCAGTATTTT. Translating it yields CASSFATDTQYF.

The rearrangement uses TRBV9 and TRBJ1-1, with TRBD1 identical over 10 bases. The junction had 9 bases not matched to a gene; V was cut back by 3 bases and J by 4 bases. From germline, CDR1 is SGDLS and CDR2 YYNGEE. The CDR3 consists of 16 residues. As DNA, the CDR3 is TGTGCCAGCAGCGGAGGGACAGGGGTGCTTGGCACTGAAGCTTTCTTT. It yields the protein CASSGGTGVLGTEAFF.

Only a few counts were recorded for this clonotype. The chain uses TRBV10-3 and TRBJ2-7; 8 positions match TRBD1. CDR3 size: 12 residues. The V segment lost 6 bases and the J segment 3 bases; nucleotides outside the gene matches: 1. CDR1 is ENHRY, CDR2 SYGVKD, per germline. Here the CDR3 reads CAISGQGYEQYF. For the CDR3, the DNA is TGTGCCATCAGCGGACAGGGCTACGAGCAGTACTTC.

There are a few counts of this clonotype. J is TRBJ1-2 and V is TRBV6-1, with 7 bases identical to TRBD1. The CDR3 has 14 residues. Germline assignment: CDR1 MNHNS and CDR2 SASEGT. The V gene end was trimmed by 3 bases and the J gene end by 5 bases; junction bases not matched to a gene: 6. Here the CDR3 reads CASSDATGVYGYTF. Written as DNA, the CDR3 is TGTGCCAGCAGTGACGCCACAGGGGTATATGGCTACACCTTC.

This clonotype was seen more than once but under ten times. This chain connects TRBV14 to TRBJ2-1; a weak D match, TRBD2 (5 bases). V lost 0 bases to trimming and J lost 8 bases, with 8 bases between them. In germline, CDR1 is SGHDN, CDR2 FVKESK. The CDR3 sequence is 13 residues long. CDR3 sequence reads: CASSQDLAHEQFF. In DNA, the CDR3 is TGTGCCAGCAGCCAAGACCTAGCCCATGAGCAGTTCTTC.

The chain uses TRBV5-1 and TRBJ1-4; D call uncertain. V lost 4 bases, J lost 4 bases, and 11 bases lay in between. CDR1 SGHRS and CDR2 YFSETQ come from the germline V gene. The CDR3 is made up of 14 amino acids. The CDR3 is CASSREGINEKLFF. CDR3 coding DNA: TGCGCCAGCAGCCGTGAGGGAATTAATGAAAAACTGTTTTTT.

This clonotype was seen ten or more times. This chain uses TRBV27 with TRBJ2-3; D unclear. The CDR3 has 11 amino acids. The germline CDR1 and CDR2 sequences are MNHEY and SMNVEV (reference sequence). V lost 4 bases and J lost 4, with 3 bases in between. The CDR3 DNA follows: TGTGCCAGCAGTTCCTCAGATACGCAGTATTTT. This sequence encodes CASSSSDTQYF.

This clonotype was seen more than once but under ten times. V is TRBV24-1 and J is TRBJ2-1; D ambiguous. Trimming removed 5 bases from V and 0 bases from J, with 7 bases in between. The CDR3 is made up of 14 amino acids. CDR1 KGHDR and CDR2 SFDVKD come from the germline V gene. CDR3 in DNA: TGTGCCACCAGTGGAGCCAGCTCCTACAATGAGCAGTTCTTC. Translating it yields CATSGASSYNEQFF.

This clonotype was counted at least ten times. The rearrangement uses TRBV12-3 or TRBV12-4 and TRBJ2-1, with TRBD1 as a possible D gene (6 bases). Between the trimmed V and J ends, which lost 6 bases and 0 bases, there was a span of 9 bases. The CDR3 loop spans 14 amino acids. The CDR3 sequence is CASRGQSSYNEQFF. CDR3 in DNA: TGTGCCAGCAGAGGACAGAGCTCCTACAATGAGCAGTTCTTC.

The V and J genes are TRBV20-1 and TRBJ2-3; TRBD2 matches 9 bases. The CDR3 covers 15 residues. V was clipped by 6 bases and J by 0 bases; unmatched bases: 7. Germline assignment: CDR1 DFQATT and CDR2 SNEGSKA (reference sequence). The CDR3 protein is CSASSGGSSTDTQYF. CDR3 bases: TGCAGTGCCTCCAGCGGGGGGTCCAGCACAGATACGCAGTATTTT.

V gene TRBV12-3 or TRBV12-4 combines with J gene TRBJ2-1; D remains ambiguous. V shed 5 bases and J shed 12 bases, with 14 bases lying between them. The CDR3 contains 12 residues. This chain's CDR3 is CASSPGPPGQFF. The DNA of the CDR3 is TGTGCCAGCAGTCCAGGTCCTCCGGGGCAGTTCTTC.

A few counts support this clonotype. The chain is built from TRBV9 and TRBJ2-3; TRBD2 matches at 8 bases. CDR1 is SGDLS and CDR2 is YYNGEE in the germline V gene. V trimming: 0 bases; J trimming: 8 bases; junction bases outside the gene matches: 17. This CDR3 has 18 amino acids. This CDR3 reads CASSVGSTGGQERVTQYF. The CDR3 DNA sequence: TGTGCCAGCAGCGTAGGTTCTACGGGGGGGCAGGAGAGGGTTACGCAGTATTTT. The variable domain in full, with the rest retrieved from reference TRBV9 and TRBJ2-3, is DSGVTQTPKHLITATGQRVTLRCSPRSGDLSVYWYQQSLDQGLQFLIQYYNGEERAKGNILERFSAQQFPDLHSELNLSSLELGDSALYFCASSVGSTGGQERVTQYFGPGTRLTVL.